This TCR beta chain emerged from a study of T cell repertoires in cytomegalovirus infection. Study as a whole: CMV infection and matching HLA type were both indicated by public TCR beta signatures.

TCRdb re-derived calls from the reads in MiXCR, one entry per CDR3 protein. The sample shows fewer than 200,000 distinct CDR3 sequences, roughly an eighth of them seen only once. This clonotype was seen many times. Its antigen is unknown. Study results and caveats: HLA-C-restricted, CMV-specific TCR beta clonotypes were dominant ex vivo. Carriers of CMV plus the relevant HLA were identified by cumulative public TCR beta family frequency.

The germline V gene encodes CDR1 SGHVS and CDR2 FNYEAQ. The CDR3 has 16 residues. The V end was cut by 3 bases, the J end by 0 bases, with 12 bases between. The receptor was derived from a human donor in good health (CMV status not recorded). Some clones in this sample may be carry-over from other donors' samples. Input material: PBMCs. The genes are TRBV7-6 and TRBJ1-3; D is unresolved. The CDR3 DNA reads TGTGCCAGCAGCTTGCGAAGGCTGGGCTCTGGAAACACCATATATTTT. It translates to CASSLRRLGSGNTIYF.